This is a list of T cell receptor beta chains from one sample in a study of CD8 T cells in ankylosing spondylitis. TCRdb redid the calling of the 5' RACE reads with MiXCR, one entry per CDR3 protein. There are about 450,000 distinct CDR3 sequences in the sample; roughly a quarter occur only once, and about 0.9% lies in the top ten. Sequencing input: blood, either unsorted or a sorted T cell fraction (not recorded which). These TCRs come from a male donor with ankylosing spondylitis. Both conserved end residues are part of each CDR3. D genes are given only for firm matches. Clone sizes are given selectively: once, few, many, or a class where the clone is expanded.

>TRBJ2-1|TRBV3-1|TRBD1|-
CASSLDTGEGNEQFF
TGTGCCAGCAGCCTCGATACAGGGGAAGGGAATGAGCAGTTCTTC
>TRBJ1-1|TRBV5-1|-|-
CASSPDRWGLENTEAFF
TGCGCCAGCAGCCCCGACAGGTGGGGTCTCGAAAACACTGAAGCTTTCTTT
>TRBJ1-5|TRBV20-1|-|-
CSASSGTGQPQHF
TGCAGTGCTAGTTCAGGGACCGGGCAGCCCCAGCATTTT
>TRBJ2-3|TRBV5-1|TRBD2|-
CASSYLAGSSTDTQYF
TGCGCCAGCAGCTACCTAGCGGGGTCCAGCACAGATACGCAGTATTTT
>TRBJ2-3|TRBV7-6|-|-
CASSSRVGTDTQYF
TGTGCCAGCAGCTCCCGGGTCGGCACAGATACGCAGTATTTT
>TRBJ2-7|TRBV20-1|-|few
CSARAGSRYEQYF
TGCAGTGCTAGAGCGGGGTCCCGCTACGAGCAGTACTTC
>TRBJ2-5|TRBV20-1|TRBD2|-
CSAAGVGETQYF
TGCAGTGCTGCGGGAGTCGGGGAGACCCAGTACTTC
>TRBJ1-3|TRBV7-9|-|few
CASSPPQAGSGNTIYF
TGTGCCAGCAGCCCCCCTCAAGCCGGCTCTGGAAACACCATATATTTT
>TRBJ2-3|TRBV11-2|TRBD2|-
CASSFLLSGNRADTQYF
TGTGCCAGCAGCTTTCTCCTTAGCGGGAATAGGGCAGATACGCAGTATTTT
>TRBJ2-1|TRBV12-3/TRBV12-4|TRBD2|few
CASSRSGRAYNEQFF
TGTGCCAGCAGCCGCAGCGGGAGGGCCTACAATGAGCAGTTCTTC
>TRBJ2-5|TRBV6-1|-|-
CASSEFHQSPARTQYF
TGTGCCAGCAGTGAATTCCACCAGTCCCCGGCTAGGACCCAGTACTTC
>TRBJ2-3|TRBV3-1|-|-
CASSYKLEQEFTDTQYF
TGTGCCAGCAGCTATAAGTTAGAGCAGGAGTTCACAGATACGCAGTATTTT
>TRBJ1-5|TRBV7-9|-|many
CASSFPNQPQHF
TGTGCCAGCAGCTTCCCCAATCAGCCCCAGCATTTT
>TRBJ2-1|TRBV7-2|TRBD1|many
CASSFTGGVEQFF
TGTGCCAGCAGCTTTACAGGGGGCGTTGAGCAGTTCTTC
>TRBJ2-2|TRBV20-1|TRBD1|few
CSATGTGGLGELFF
TGCAGTGCCACCGGGACAGGTGGCCTCGGGGAGCTGTTTTTT
>TRBJ1-4|TRBV5-6|TRBD1|-
CASSLRQGWNEKLFF
TGTGCCAGCAGCCTCCGACAGGGTTGGAATGAAAAACTGTTTTTT
>TRBJ2-7|TRBV20-1|-|-
CSAGLTGAVTQELYF
TGCAGTGCTGGCCTTACAGGAGCCGTTACGCAAGAGCTGTACTTC
>TRBJ1-4|TRBV7-9|-|-
CASSFRQSSTNEKLFF
TGTGCCAGCAGCTTTCGGCAAAGCAGCACTAATGAAAAACTGTTTTTT
>TRBJ2-5|TRBV7-2|-|-
CASSSRPLDGTQYF
TGTGCCAGCAGCTCCCGACCCCTTGACGGGACCCAGTACTTC
>TRBJ2-5|TRBV20-1|TRBD1|-
CSARGTGAETQYF
TGCAGTGCTAGGGGGACAGGGGCAGAGACCCAGTACTTC
>TRBJ2-3|TRBV20-1|TRBD2|-
CSASGGRARGGSPDTQYF
TGCAGTGCTAGCGGCGGGAGGGCGAGGGGAGGATCACCAGATACGCAGTATTTT
>TRBJ1-1|TRBV7-2|-|-
CASARVRNTEAFF
TGTGCCAGCGCCAGGGTTAGGAACACTGAAGCTTTCTTT
>TRBJ1-1|TRBV28|TRBD1|few
CASSTGQMNTEAFF
TGTGCCAGCAGTACGGGACAGATGAACACTGAAGCTTTCTTT
>TRBJ2-2|TRBV5-1|-|few
CASSPSTYTGELFF
TGCGCCAGCAGCCCTTCTACTTACACCGGGGAGCTGTTTTTT
>TRBJ2-1|TRBV5-1|-|few
CASSSPGVEQFF
TGCGCCAGCAGCTCCCCCGGGGTTGAGCAGTTCTTC
>TRBJ1-1|TRBV12-3/TRBV12-4|-|once
CVSRYGVQLTTEAFF
TGTGTCAGCAGGTACGGGGTGCAATTAACCACTGAAGCTTTCTTT
>TRBJ1-1|TRBV5-6|-|-
CASSYLQVNTEAFF
TGTGCCAGCAGCTATTTACAGGTGAACACTGAAGCTTTCTTT
>TRBJ2-1|TRBV19|-|few
CASSPRDRYNEQFF
TGTGCCAGTAGTCCTCGGGACCGTTACAATGAGCAGTTCTTC
>TRBJ2-2|TRBV5-1|-|-
CASSWTTGELFF
TGCGCCAGCAGTTGGACCACCGGGGAGCTGTTTTTT
>TRBJ2-1|TRBV20-1|-|few
CSASFGRGEGEQFF
TGCAGTGCTAGTTTTGGCAGGGGGGAGGGTGAGCAGTTCTTC
>TRBJ1-1|TRBV7-2|-|few
CASSLGGSRPEAFF
TGTGCCAGCAGCTTAGGAGGGTCTCGGCCTGAAGCTTTCTTT
>TRBJ2-2|TRBV2|-|-
CASSQPIGELFF
TGTGCCAGCAGCCAGCCTATCGGGGAGCTGTTTTTT
>TRBJ1-5|TRBV5-5|-|-
CASSLSEGYQPQHF
TGTGCCAGCAGCTTGTCGGAAGGGTATCAGCCCCAGCATTTT
>TRBJ1-2|TRBV12-3/TRBV12-4|-|-
CASSLGPAGTF
TGTGCCAGCAGTTTAGGCCCGGCGGGCACCTTC
>TRBJ2-5|TRBV6-2/TRBV6-3|-|-
CASSYSGTQYF
TGTGCCAGCAGTTACTCGGGGACCCAGTACTTC
>TRBJ2-1|TRBV20-1|-|-
CSAKRLTLTYNEQFF
TGCAGTGCTAAGCGTCTGACTTTGACCTACAATGAGCAGTTCTTC
>TRBJ2-5|TRBV27|TRBD2|-
CASSPVLAGGHETQYF
TGTGCCAGCAGCCCCGTATTAGCGGGAGGGCATGAGACCCAGTACTTC
>TRBJ1-1|TRBV12-3/TRBV12-4|TRBD1|few
CASSLEGTGDTEAFF
TGTGCCAGCAGTTTAGAGGGGACAGGGGACACTGAAGCTTTCTTT
>TRBJ1-1|TRBV19|-|-
CASWDFDTEAFF
TGTGCCAGTTGGGACTTTGACACTGAAGCTTTCTTT
>TRBJ2-1|TRBV10-3|TRBD2|many
CAISYSGTDNEQFF
TGTGCCATCAGTTATAGCGGGACCGACAATGAGCAGTTCTTC
>TRBJ2-7|TRBV18|-|-
CASSRGRTYEQYF
TGTGCCAGCTCACGGGGTCGAACCTACGAGCAGTACTTC
>TRBJ1-5|TRBV27|-|many
CASSLSQGNQPQHF
TGTGCCAGCAGTTTATCCCAGGGCAATCAGCCCCAGCATTTT
>TRBJ1-4|TRBV20-1|-|-
CSARESEKLFF
TGCAGTGCTAGAGAATCTGAAAAACTGTTTTTT
>TRBJ2-2|TRBV5-1|TRBD2|-
CASSLGTSSTGELFF
TGCGCCAGCAGCCTAGGGACTAGTTCCACCGGGGAGCTGTTTTTT
>TRBJ2-3|TRBV15|TRBD2|few
CATSRLAGGQDTQYF
TGTGCCACCAGCAGACTAGCGGGAGGTCAAGATACGCAGTATTTT
>TRBJ2-7|TRBV30|-|few
CACLGSSSYEQYF
TGTGCCTGTCTCGGGTCAAGCTCCTACGAGCAGTACTTC